The next 28 T cell receptor beta chains were all read from a single sample in a study of blood T cell repertoires in COVID-19. Method: immunoSEQ multiplex PCR; TCRdb's copy keeps in-frame clones and lacks some. The sample lists roughly 320,000 clones, about 82% occurring once. The sequenced material came from peripheral blood. These receptors originate from a human donor in a cohort sampled during active COVID-19.

On this clone itself: The sample holds other DNA sequences that translate to the same CDR3. V and J are TRBV12-3 or TRBV12-4 and TRBJ1-1; D not certain. This CDR3 has 13 amino acids. V gave up 1 base and J gave up 5 bases, with 8 bases separating them. The CDR3 here is CASSLGGGTEAFF. The CDR3 nucleotides read TGTGCCAGCAGTTTAGGGGGAGGGACTGAAGCTTTCTTT.

The V and J genes are TRBV6-5 and TRBJ2-3, with 7 bases matching TRBD2. The CDR3 length is 15 residues. J gave up 6 bases and V 9 bases, and 15 bases lay outside the gene matches. Germline assignment: CDR1 MNHEY and CDR2 SVGAGI. The CDR3 loop reads CASTRGDRLEDTQYF. For the CDR3, the DNA is TGTGCCAGTACTCGGGGGGATCGATTGGAGGATACGCAGTATTTT.

The V call is TRBV6-1, the J call TRBJ1-4; 9 nucleotides align to TRBD1. The CDR3 runs to 13 residues. J was trimmed by 12 bases and V by 3 bases; bases with no gene match: 5. The germline V gene has CDR1 MNHNS and CDR2 SASEGT. CDR3 nucleotides: TGTGCCAGCAGTGATGCGGGACAGGGAGAACTGTTTTTT. Residues: CASSDAGQGELFF.

This chain uses TRBV14 with TRBJ2-4; tentatively, D is TRBD2 (6 bases). The CDR3 spans 16 residues. Per the germline V gene, CDR1 is SGHDN and CDR2 is FVKESK. The V gene lost 1 base and the J gene lost 6 bases, with 16 bases spanning the gap. The CDR3 coding sequence is TGTGCCAGCAGCCAAGGTTTCGGTGCGGGGAGAAACATTCAGTACTTC. Translation gives CASSQGFGAGRNIQYF. The full variable domain, in which reference TRBV14 and TRBJ2-4 provide the parts outside the CDR3, is EAGVTQFPSHSVIEKGQTVTLRCDPISGHDNLYWYRRVMGKEIKFLLHFVKESKQDESGMPNNRFLAERTGGTYSTLKVQPAELEDSGVYFCASSQGFGAGRNIQYFGAGTRLSVL.

The V call is TRBV7-7, the J call TRBJ1-3; D not certain. The V end lost 5 bases, the J end lost 7 bases, and 18 bases lay between the germline ends. The CDR3 is 15 amino acids. Germline CDR1 and CDR2: SSHAT and FNYEAQ (reference sequence). CDR3 DNA sequence: TGTGCCAGCAGCCCCGGTTCGAGTGGCGGGAACACCATATATTTT. Amino acid sequence: CASSPGSSGGNTIYF.

The V and J genes are TRBV19 and TRBJ1-3, with D perhaps matching TRBD1 (6 bases). V was shortened by 4 bases and J by 0 bases, with 16 bases between the two germline ends. This CDR3 has 17 amino acids. Germline V gene data show CDR1 as LNHDA and CDR2 as SQIVND (reference sequence). CDR3 residues: CASSSSGTRSSGNTIYF. The CDR3 DNA sequence: TGTGCCAGTAGTAGTTCCGGGACAAGGAGCTCTGGAAACACCATATATTTT.

This chain links TRBV11-1 with TRBJ1-2; 9 nucleotides match TRBD1. This CDR3 comprises 16 residues. Losses at the gene ends were 6 bases for V and 3 bases for J; bases not matched to a gene: 11. Germline loops: CDR1 SGHAT, CDR2 FQDESV (reference sequence). CDR3 loop: CASRDRTGDEDYGYTF. In nucleotides, the CDR3 is TGTGCCAGCAGGGATAGGACAGGGGATGAGGACTATGGCTACACCTTC.

The CDR3 region has the DNA TGTGCCAGCAGCCTTCAGGGCCACAATGAGCAGTTCTTC. This codes for CASSLQGHNEQFF. This chain links TRBV14 with TRBJ2-1, with TRBD1 as a possible D gene (5 bases). Germline CDR1 SGHDN, CDR2 FVKESK. The CDR3 spans 13 residues. Trimming shortened V by 4 bases and J by 5 bases, and 9 bases separated the two germline ends.

This clone was observed a single time. This rearrangement joins TRBV7-6 to TRBJ2-1, with TRBD1 identical over 8 bases. Germline loops: CDR1 SGHVS, CDR2 FNYEAQ. J lost 1 base, V lost 5 bases, and 7 bases had no gene match. The CDR3 loop spans 16 amino acids. CDR3 sequence reads: CASSTNRGSSYNEQFF. CDR3 bases: TGTGCCAGCAGCACGAACAGGGGGTCATCCTACAATGAGCAGTTCTTC.

This chain connects TRBV2 to TRBJ1-4, with 8 nucleotides matching TRBD1. CDR3 length: 17 amino acids. After removal of 4 bases from V and 3 bases from J, the junction contained 10 bases not matched to a gene. Germline values: CDR1 SNHLY, CDR2 FYNNEI. For the CDR3, the DNA is TGTGCCAGCAGTGTTGACCATCAGGGGGCGGCTAATGAAAAACTGTTTTTT. It yields the protein CASSVDHQGAANEKLFF.

In this sample, this clone turned up many times. The CDR3 loop reads CASSDDRDGEQYF. The CDR3 bases are TGTGCCAGCAGCGACGACAGGGATGGCGAGCAGTACTTC. This rearrangement joins TRBV7-9 to TRBJ2-7; TRBD1 matches 7 bases. Germline CDR1 SEHNR, CDR2 FQNEAQ (reference sequence). This CDR3 is 13 amino acids long. V lost 5 bases and J lost 6; bases outside the gene matches: 7.

V is TRBV18 and J is TRBJ2-2; 7 bases are a match to TRBD2. The CDR3 loop spans 14 amino acids. V gave up 4 bases and J gave up 4 bases; unmatched junction bases: 3. Looked up from germline, CDR1 is KGHSH and CDR2 is LQKENI. DNA of the CDR3: TGTGCCAGCTCACGGGACTACCTCACCGGGGAGCTGTTTTTT. Translated, it gives CASSRDYLTGELFF.

The chain combines TRBV10-3 with TRBJ1-4, with D unclear. V dropped 10 bases and J dropped 8 bases, with 23 bases sitting between them. The CDR3 totals 15 residues. CDR1 is ENHRY and CDR2 is SYGVKD in the germline V gene. The CDR3 loop reads CATARDGESGEKLFF. For the CDR3, the DNA is TGTGCCACCGCCCGAGACGGGGAATCCGGCGAAAAACTGTTTTTT.

As DNA, the CDR3 is TGTGCCACCAGTGATCCGGCTAGCGGGGACTCCTACGAGCAGTACTTC. Translation gives CATSDPASGDSYEQYF. V usage is TRBV24-1 and J usage is TRBJ2-7; 9 nucleotides match TRBD2. Trimming took 3 bases from V and 0 from J; bases not matched to a gene: 5. This CDR3 comprises 16 residues. Looked up from germline, CDR1 is KGHDR and CDR2 is SFDVKD.

This clone appeared once. J is TRBJ2-7 and V is TRBV6-5; TRBD1 agrees at 8 bases. This CDR3 comprises 12 residues. The V segment lost 6 bases and the J segment 6 bases; nucleotides outside the gene matches: 4. The germline gives CDR1 MNHEY, CDR2 SVGAGI. This CDR3 is CASSRTGLEQYF. CDR3 sequence (DNA): TGTGCCAGCAGCCGGACAGGGCTCGAGCAGTACTTC.

V usage is TRBV29-1 and J usage is TRBJ2-1, with 7 bases that match TRBD1. Trimming took 5 bases from V and 0 from J; bases not matched to a gene: 7. There are 15 residues in the CDR3. From germline, CDR1 is SQVTM and CDR2 ANQGSEA. In DNA, the CDR3 is TGCAGCGTTTCGACAGGGCGTAACTCCTACAATGAGCAGTTCTTC. Encoded protein: CSVSTGRNSYNEQFF.

The chain uses TRBV5-6 and TRBJ2-3; 7 bases are shared with TRBD1. In germline, CDR1 is SGHDT, CDR2 YYEEEE. The CDR3 sequence is 14 residues long. V dropped 0 bases and J dropped 4; count of bases not matched to a gene: 2. CDR3 residues: CASSLGQGADTQYF. CDR3 in DNA: TGTGCCAGCAGCTTGGGACAGGGAGCAGATACGCAGTATTTT.

The V call is TRBV11-2, the J call TRBJ1-1; maybe TRBD1 (5 bases). CDR3 size: 18 residues. Trimming stripped 3 bases from V and 1 base from J, with 21 bases between. Germline V gene data show CDR1 as SGHAT and CDR2 as FQNNGV. The CDR3 spells CASSFWGLNAAGNTEAFF. The CDR3 DNA reads TGTGCCAGCAGCTTTTGGGGCCTAAATGCTGCAGGGAACACTGAAGCTTTCTTT.

This chain connects TRBV6-1 to TRBJ1-2; D might be TRBD1 (5 bases). Germline CDR1 MNHNS, CDR2 SASEGT. The V end was cut by 1 base, the J end by 6 bases, with 18 bases between. The CDR3 covers 16 residues. DNA of the CDR3: TGTGCCAGCAGTGAAGGGCCTAACTGGGGCACCGATGGCTACACCTTC. As protein: CASSEGPNWGTDGYTF.

The rearrangement joins TRBV20-1 to TRBJ1-1; perhaps TRBD1 as D (5 bases). V was trimmed by 5 bases and J by 11 bases, leaving 15 bases between them. The CDR3 is 11 residues long. Germline values: CDR1 DFQATT, CDR2 SNEGSKA (reference sequence). The CDR3 nucleotides read TGCAGTGCTTCCTTTGGGGCCTGGGCTTTCTTT. It translates to CSASFGAWAFF.

The gene calls are TRBV7-9 and TRBJ1-2; tentatively, D is TRBD1 (5 bases). Deletions cut 5 bases from V and 4 bases from J, with 11 bases between. Germline CDR1 SEHNR, CDR2 FQNEAQ (reference sequence). CDR3 length equals 13 residues. The CDR3 reads CASSEQVSYGYTF. In DNA form, the CDR3 reads TGTGCCAGCAGCGAACAGGTTTCCTATGGCTACACCTTC.

V and J are TRBV6-5 and TRBJ2-7; D remains unclear. Trimming stripped 6 bases from V and 7 bases from J, with 19 bases between. The CDR3 covers 14 residues. Germline CDR1 and CDR2: MNHEY and SVGAGI. CDR3 sequence reads: CASRTPESPTEQYF. As DNA, the CDR3 is TGTGCCAGCAGAACACCCGAAAGCCCGACTGAGCAGTACTTC.

V is TRBV9 and J is TRBJ1-1; D is uncertain. The CDR3 has 13 residues. Looked up from germline, CDR1 is SGDLS and CDR2 is YYNGEE. The ends were cut back, 3 bases at V and 10 bases at J, with 16 bases in the middle. In nucleotides, the CDR3 is TGTGCCAGCAGCGACCGGGGAGACGGCTCAGCTTTCTTT. Translation gives CASSDRGDGSAFF.

This clone was seen only a few times. The chain employs TRBV11-2 and TRBJ1-2; 9 nucleotides align to TRBD1. The CDR3 runs 13 residues. From germline, CDR1 is SGHAT and CDR2 FQNNGV. V lost 2 bases to trimming and J lost 7 bases; unmatched junction nucleotides: 2. CDR3 DNA sequence: TGTGCCAGCAGCTTAAGGACAGGGGTTGGCTACACCTTC. Encoded protein: CASSLRTGVGYTF.

The rearrangement joins TRBV3-1 (or the pseudogene TRBV3-2) to TRBJ1-2; D call uncertain. Trimming left V 1 base short and J 8 bases short, with 11 bases between. The length of the CDR3 is 13 residues. CDR1 is LGHDT, CDR2 YNNKEL, per germline (reference sequence). CDR3 in amino acids: CASSQGRTGGYTF. DNA of the CDR3: TGTGCCAGCAGCCAAGGACGGACTGGGGGCTACACCTTC.

This clone showed up many times. The chain carries TRBV5-4 and TRBJ2-7, with 8 bases that match TRBD1. The CDR3 length is 14 residues. J was trimmed by 2 bases and V by 10 bases; bases with no gene match: 11. Germline V lookup: CDR1 SGHNT, CDR2 YYREEE (reference sequence). CDR3 sequence reads: CASQVAGGTYEQYF. Here the CDR3 DNA reads TGTGCCTCCCAAGTCGCAGGGGGCACCTACGAGCAGTACTTC.

J is TRBJ2-1 and V is TRBV19, with 12 bases that match TRBD2. CDR1 and CDR2 from the germline V gene are LNHDA and SQIVND (reference sequence). The CDR3 is 17 amino acids. V was pared by 6 bases and J by 0 bases, with 6 bases of the junction left unmatched. The CDR3 reads CASRVGLAGSSYNEQFF. The CDR3 DNA follows: TGTGCCAGTAGGGTCGGACTAGCGGGGAGCTCCTACAATGAGCAGTTCTTC.

CDR3 residues: CASREFRNTEAFF. DNA for the CDR3: TGTGCCAGTAGGGAGTTCCGGAACACTGAAGCTTTCTTT. The chain has TRBV19 and TRBJ1-1; no clear D gene. V was cut by 6 bases and J by 1 base, with 9 bases left in between. This CDR3 is 13 amino acids long. Germline V gives CDR1 LNHDA, CDR2 SQIVND (reference sequence).